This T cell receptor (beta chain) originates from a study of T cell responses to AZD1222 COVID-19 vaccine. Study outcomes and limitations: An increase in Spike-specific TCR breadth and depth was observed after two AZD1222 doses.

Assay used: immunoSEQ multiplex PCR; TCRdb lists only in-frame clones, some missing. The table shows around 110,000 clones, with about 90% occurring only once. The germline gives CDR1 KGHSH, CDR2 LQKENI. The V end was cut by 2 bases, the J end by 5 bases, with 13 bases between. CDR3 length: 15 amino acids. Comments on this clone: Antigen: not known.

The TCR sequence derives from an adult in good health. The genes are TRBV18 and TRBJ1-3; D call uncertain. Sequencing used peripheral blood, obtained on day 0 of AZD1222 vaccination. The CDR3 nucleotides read TGTGCCAGCTCACCAGCCAGGATGTTGAGAAACACCATATATTTT. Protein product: CASSPARMLRNTIYF.